The 5 T cell receptor beta chains given below trace back to one sample, sequenced in a study of control samples from healthy donors and cancer patients (dated by TCRdb to 2019 to 2021). The method was the immunoSEQ multiplex PCR assay. TCRdb obtained this table from immuneACCESS and retained in-frame rearrangements with V and J assigned. These tables miss some clones; where compared with another copy, unresolved V genes account for less than half of the shortfall, and the remainder is unexplained. This sample gives roughly 76,000 clones in total; 93% of them show up just once. The top ten clonotypes cover over 0.95% of the sample. The source material was PBMCs. The receptors come from a woman in her thirties or forties with lung cancer.

This clone is a singleton in its sample. The rearrangement links TRBV5-1 to TRBJ2-3; 10 bases match TRBD2. After removal of 0 bases from V and 3 bases from J, the junction contained 4 bases not matched to a gene. The CDR3 is made up of 16 amino acids. Germline CDR1 and CDR2: SGHRS and YFSETQ. The CDR3 loop is CASSLVPSGGTDTQYF. CDR3 DNA sequence: TGCGCCAGCAGCTTGGTTCCTAGCGGGGGAACAGATACGCAGTATTTT.

J is TRBJ1-6 and V is TRBV7-3; the D is unclear. CDR3 length: 17 amino acids. Between the trimmed V and J ends, which lost 6 bases and 1 base, there was a span of 16 bases. Looked up from germline, CDR1 is SGHTA and CDR2 is FQGTGA. The CDR3 reads CASSEWGWGSYNSPLHF. CDR3 bases: TGTGCCAGCAGTGAATGGGGATGGGGTTCCTATAATTCACCCCTCCACTTT.

This clone was recorded only once. V usage is TRBV5-1 and J usage is TRBJ2-1, with D perhaps TRBD2 (5 bases). Germline values: CDR1 SGHRS, CDR2 YFSETQ. The germline V and J ends were trimmed by 0 bases and 5 bases, with 15 bases remaining between them. The CDR3 sequence is 16 residues long. DNA of the CDR3: TGCGCCAGCAGCTTGGTAGCGCCCACCGCGAACAATGAGCAGTTCTTC. Translating gives CASSLVAPTANNEQFF.

The genes are TRBV6-5 and TRBJ2-7; 9 bases line up with TRBD1. V lost 8 bases and J lost 2; bases outside the gene matches: 1. CDR3 length equals 12 residues. The germline V gene has CDR1 MNHEY and CDR2 SVGAGI. CDR3 in amino acids: CASGDRAYEQYF. DNA for the CDR3: TGTGCCAGCGGGGACAGGGCCTACGAGCAGTACTTC.

This clone showed up just once. The chain links TRBV3-1 (or the pseudogene TRBV3-2) to TRBJ1-1; the D gene is possibly TRBD1 (6 bases). Germline-derived CDR1 and CDR2 are LGHDT and YNNKEL (reference sequence). V lost 1 base, J lost 9 bases, and 24 bases lay in between. The CDR3 runs 17 residues. CDR3 loop: CASSQVRGADSREKAFF. In DNA form, the CDR3 reads TGTGCCAGCAGCCAAGTAAGGGGGGCGGACTCGAGGGAGAAAGCTTTCTTT.